Each of the 21 T cell receptor beta chains below was sequenced from the same sample in a study of T cells after yellow fever vaccination. One entry per CDR3 protein, called by TCRdb with MiXCR from the 5' RACE reads. This table has about 120,000 distinct CDR3 sequences, about 6.8% appearing once. The input for sequencing was CD4+ T cells sorted from PBMCs, taken 35 to 50 days after the first yellow fever vaccination. These receptor sequences come from a young man who received the YFV17D yellow fever vaccine.

The sample holds many counts of this clonotype. The J gene is TRBJ2-4, the V gene TRBV12-3 or TRBV12-4; D call uncertain. This CDR3 has 15 residues. The ends were cut back, 1 base at V and 2 bases at J, with 9 bases in the middle. DNA of the CDR3: TGTGCCAGCAGTTTAGTCCCCAATCCCAAAAACATTCAGTACTTC. Protein sequence: CASSLVPNPKNIQYF.

This clonotype was counted ten times or more. V is TRBV24-1 and J is TRBJ2-7; 10 positions match TRBD1. CDR1 is KGHDR and CDR2 is SFDVKD in the germline V gene. The CDR3 covers 15 residues. The trim removed 12 bases at V and 3 bases at J, leaving 13 bases unmatched. This CDR3 is CAPQARDRGLYEQYV. The DNA of the CDR3 is TGTGCCCCCCAGGCTCGGGACAGGGGACTCTACGAGCAGTACGTC.

This clonotype came up many times. The chain is built from TRBV6-1 and TRBJ2-1; TRBD2 aligns across 12 bases. The germline CDR1 and CDR2 sequences are MNHNS and SASEGT. The CDR3 covers 17 residues. The J segment lost 4 bases and the V segment lost 4 bases, leaving 8 bases of the junction unmatched. The CDR3 nucleotides are TGTGCCAGCAGTGGGAAAGGACTAGCGGGGATATACAATGAGCAGTTCTTC. This sequence encodes CASSGKGLAGIYNEQFF.

The sample holds many counts of this clonotype. The rearrangement links TRBV5-4 to TRBJ2-4, with 8 bases that match TRBD1. After removal of 5 bases from V and 10 bases from J, the junction contained 11 bases not matched to a gene. The CDR3 runs to 14 residues. Germline CDR1 reads SGHNT; CDR2 reads YYREEE (reference sequence). The CDR3 DNA sequence: TGTGCCAGCAGGCCAGGGACAGGCGCAGCAATTCAGTACTTC. This translates into CASRPGTGAAIQYF.

This clonotype was seen repeatedly, ten times or more. The chain recombines TRBV7-8 with TRBJ2-3; 7 bases map to TRBD2. This CDR3 has 13 amino acids. Germline loops: CDR1 SGHVS, CDR2 FQNEAQ. V was pared by 7 bases and J by 4 bases, with 5 bases of the junction left unmatched. CDR3 sequence reads: CASNGGGADTQYF. Written as DNA, the CDR3 is TGTGCCAGCAACGGGGGAGGGGCAGATACGCAGTATTTT.

This clonotype was counted only a few times. V gene TRBV19 combines with J gene TRBJ2-7; possibly TRBD1 for D (7 bases). The V and J ends lost 5 bases and 3 bases respectively, with 14 bases between them. Germline values: CDR1 LNHDA, CDR2 SQIVND (reference sequence). The CDR3 is 14 amino acids. The CDR3: CASSGGTVFYEQYF. CDR3 coding DNA: TGTGCCAGTAGTGGAGGGACAGTTTTCTACGAGCAGTACTTC.

This clonotype has ten or more counts. The chain links TRBV4-1 to TRBJ2-5; TRBD2 matches at 7 bases. Germline V gene data show CDR1 as MGHRA and CDR2 as YSYEKL. The V segment lost 1 base and the J segment 9 bases; nucleotides outside the gene matches: 8. The CDR3 contains 14 residues. CDR3 sequence: CASSQVGGTKSQYF. In DNA, the CDR3 is TGCGCCAGCAGCCAAGTCGGGGGGACGAAGTCCCAGTACTTC.

This clonotype was counted ten times or more. An end of the junction differs from the germline gene, which may be a read error. The genes are TRBV27 and TRBJ1-2, with 11 bases that match TRBD1. This CDR3 is built from 12 residues. Germline V gives CDR1 MNHEY, CDR2 SMNVEV (reference sequence). The CDR3 bases are TGCGATCGAGGACAGGGGGCCGGTGGCTACACCTTC. Its protein is CDRGQGAGGYTF.

In this sample, this clonotype turned up many times. The chain recombines TRBV7-8 with TRBJ1-4, with D maybe TRBD1 (6 bases). V was shortened by 5 bases and J by 0 bases, with 16 bases between the two germline ends. CDR3 size: 17 residues. Per the germline V gene, CDR1 is SGHVS and CDR2 is FQNEAQ. CDR3 region: CASSHLGTPSTNEKLFF. In nucleotides, the CDR3 is TGTGCCAGCAGCCACCTCGGGACACCGTCAACTAATGAAAAACTGTTTTTT.

This clonotype was seen many times. The chain uses TRBV10-3 and TRBJ2-3, with 9 bases aligning to TRBD1. V lost 7 bases, J lost 3 bases, and 14 bases stayed unmatched. Per the germline V gene, CDR1 is ENHRY and CDR2 is SYGVKD. The CDR3 length is 17 residues. CDR3 bases: TGTGCCATCAAATCGTCCCGGGACAGGGCGCCAACAGATACGCAGTATTTT. As protein: CAIKSSRDRAPTDTQYF.

This clonotype was detected many times. The gene calls are TRBV20-1 and TRBJ2-1; weak D call: TRBD1 (6 bases). The germline CDR1 and CDR2 sequences are DFQATT and SNEGSKA (reference sequence). With 6 bases removed from V and 3 bases from J, the gap between germline ends came to 15 bases. CDR3 length equals 14 residues. The DNA for the CDR3 is TGCAGTGCCTCCGGGACAAAAGACTACAATGAGCAGTTCTTC. It specifies CSASGTKDYNEQFF.

This clonotype showed up many times. CDR3 sequence reads: CASSLAGTGGVGYTF. The CDR3 bases are TGTGCCAGCAGTTTAGCGGGGACAGGGGGCGTCGGCTACACCTTC. V is TRBV12-3 or TRBV12-4 and J is TRBJ1-2, with TRBD1 matching 12 bases. The CDR3 runs to 15 residues. V lost 0 bases and J lost 8; bases outside the gene matches: 4.

In its sample, this clonotype was seen many times. V gene TRBV28 combines with J gene TRBJ2-7; 9 positions match TRBD1. V lost 5 bases to trimming and J lost 3 bases; unmatched junction nucleotides: 8. Germline V lookup: CDR1 MDHEN, CDR2 SYDVKM. CDR3 length: 15 residues. The CDR3 DNA follows: TGTGCCAGCAGTAAAGCCGCGACAGGGGGCTACGAGCAGTACGTC. The encoded protein is CASSKAATGGYEQYV.

This clonotype was observed many times. The gene calls are TRBV3-1 and TRBJ1-4, with unresolved D. Trimming pared 0 bases from V and 8 bases from J, leaving 7 bases between. Germline loops: CDR1 LGHDT, CDR2 YNNKEL (reference sequence). This CDR3 has 13 amino acids. In DNA form, the CDR3 reads TGTGCCAGCAGCCAAGATTACAGCGAAAAACTGTTTTTT. Translation: CASSQDYSEKLFF.

Comment on this clonotype: This may stem from a read error, because a much larger clone lies one nucleotide away. The chain couples TRBV5-6 to TRBJ1-5; TRBD1 is a possible D gene (6 bases). The germline V gene encodes CDR1 SGHDT and CDR2 YYEEEE. Trimming left V 4 bases short and J 5 bases short, with 13 bases between. CDR3 length: 14 residues. The CDR3 DNA reads TGTGCCAGCAGCCCAATGGGGGGCTATCAGCCCCAGCATTTT. Encoded protein: CASSPMGGYQPQHF.

This clonotype occurred many times. The chain's CDR3 is CASRSGLGYTF. Written as DNA, the CDR3 is TGTGCCAGCAGATCGGGGCTAGGCTACACCTTC. This chain joins TRBV12-3 or TRBV12-4 and TRBJ1-2; D is possibly TRBD1 (5 bases). V was shortened by 6 bases and J by 8 bases, with 10 bases between the two germline ends. This CDR3 contains 11 residues.

The V call is TRBV4-3, the J call TRBJ1-2, with D perhaps matching TRBD1 (5 bases). The CDR3 contains 15 residues. V lost 2 bases, J lost 1 base, and 11 bases lay in between. Per the germline V gene, CDR1 is LGHNA and CDR2 is YSLEER. CDR3: CASSQIGGGNYGYTF. The CDR3 DNA is TGCGCCAGCAGCCAAATCGGGGGGGGTAACTATGGCTACACCTTC.

This clonotype was detected ten times or more. The chain combines TRBV18 with TRBJ2-7; a possible D gene is TRBD1 (5 bases). The CDR3 covers 12 residues. Trimming removed 6 bases from V and 2 bases from J, with 8 bases in between. Germline V gene data show CDR1 as KGHSH and CDR2 as LQKENI. The CDR3 sequence is CASSSDTYEQYF. CDR3 coding DNA: TGTGCCAGCTCCTCGGACACCTACGAGCAGTACTTC.

This clonotype was recorded at least ten times. The chain links TRBV20-1 to TRBJ2-3, with TRBD1 identical over 8 bases. This CDR3 has 13 amino acids. V gave up 5 bases and J gave up 4 bases; unmatched junction bases: 5. Germline CDR1 and CDR2: DFQATT and SNEGSKA (reference sequence). CDR3 amino acids: CSAHGQGADTQYF. The DNA of the CDR3 is TGCAGTGCTCACGGACAGGGCGCAGATACGCAGTATTTT.

In regard to this clonotype: Since a much larger clone is just one base distant, this may be a read error. The CDR3 spells CSVETLGHNEQFF. DNA for the CDR3: TGCAGCGTTGAGACACTGGGGCACAATGAGCAGTTCTTC. The chain uses TRBV29-1 and TRBJ2-1; D possibly corresponds to TRBD1 (5 bases). This CDR3 comprises 13 residues. Germline V gene lookup returns CDR1 SQVTM and CDR2 ANQGSEA. V lost 3 bases to trimming and J lost 5 bases, with 11 bases between them.

This clonotype was detected many times. This chain links TRBV20-1 with TRBJ1-1; D is undetermined. This CDR3 is built from 13 residues. CDR1 and CDR2 from the germline V gene are DFQATT and SNEGSKA (reference sequence). V lost 0 bases and J 6 bases, leaving 11 bases between the germline ends. CDR3: CSARDMKPPEAFF. The CDR3, as DNA: TGCAGTGCTAGAGATATGAAGCCTCCTGAAGCTTTCTTT.